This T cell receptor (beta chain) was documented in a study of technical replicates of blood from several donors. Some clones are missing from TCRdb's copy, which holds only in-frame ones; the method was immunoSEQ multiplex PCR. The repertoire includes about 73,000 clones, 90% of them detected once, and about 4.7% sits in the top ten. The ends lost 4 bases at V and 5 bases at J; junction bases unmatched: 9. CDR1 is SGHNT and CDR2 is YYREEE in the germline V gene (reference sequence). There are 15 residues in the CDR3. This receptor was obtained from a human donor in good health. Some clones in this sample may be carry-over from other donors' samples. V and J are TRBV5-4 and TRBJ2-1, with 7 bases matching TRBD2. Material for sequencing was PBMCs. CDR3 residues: CASSMMTSKHNEQFF. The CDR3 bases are TGTGCCAGCAGCATGATGACTAGCAAACACAATGAGCAGTTCTTC.